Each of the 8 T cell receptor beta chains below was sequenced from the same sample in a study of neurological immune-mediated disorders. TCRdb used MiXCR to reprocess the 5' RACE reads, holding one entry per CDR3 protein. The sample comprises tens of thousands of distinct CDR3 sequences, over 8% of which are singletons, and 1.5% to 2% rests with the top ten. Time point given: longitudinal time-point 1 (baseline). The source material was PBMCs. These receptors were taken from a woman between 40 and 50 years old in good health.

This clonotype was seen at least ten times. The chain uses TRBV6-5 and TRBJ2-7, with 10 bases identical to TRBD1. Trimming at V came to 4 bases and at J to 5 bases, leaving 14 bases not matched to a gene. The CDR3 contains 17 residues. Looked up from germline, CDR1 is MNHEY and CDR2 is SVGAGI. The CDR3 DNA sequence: TGTGCCAGCAGTTGGGGGTTGACAGGGGGCGCGATCCACGAGCAGTACTTC. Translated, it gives CASSWGLTGGAIHEQYF.

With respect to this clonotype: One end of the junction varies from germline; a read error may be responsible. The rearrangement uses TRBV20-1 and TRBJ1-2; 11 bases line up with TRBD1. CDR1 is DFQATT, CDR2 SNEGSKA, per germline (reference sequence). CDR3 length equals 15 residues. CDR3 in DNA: TGCAATGCTGGACAGGGGGCGACAGCTAACTATGGCAACACCTTC. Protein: CNAGQGATANYGNTF.

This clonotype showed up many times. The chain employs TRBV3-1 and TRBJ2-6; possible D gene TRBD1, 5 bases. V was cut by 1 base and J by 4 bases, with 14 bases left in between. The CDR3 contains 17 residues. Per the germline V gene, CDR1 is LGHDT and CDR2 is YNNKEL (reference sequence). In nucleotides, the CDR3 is TGTGCCAGCAGCCAAGTCAAGGGGAAGTTCGGGGCCAACGTCCTGACTTTC. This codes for CASSQVKGKFGANVLTF. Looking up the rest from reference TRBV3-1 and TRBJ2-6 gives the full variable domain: DTAVSQTPKYLVTQMGNDKSIKCEQNLGHDTMYWYKQDSKKFLKIMFSYNNKELIINETVPNRFSPKSPDKAHLNLHINSLELGDSAVYFCASSQVKGKFGANVLTFGAGSRLTVL.

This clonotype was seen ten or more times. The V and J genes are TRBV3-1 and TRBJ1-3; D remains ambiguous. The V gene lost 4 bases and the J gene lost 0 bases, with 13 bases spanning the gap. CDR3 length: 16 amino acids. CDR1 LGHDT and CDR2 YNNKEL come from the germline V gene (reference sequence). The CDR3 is CASSREAGPSGNTIYF. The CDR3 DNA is TGTGCCAGCAGCCGGGAGGCGGGTCCCTCTGGAAACACCATATATTTT.

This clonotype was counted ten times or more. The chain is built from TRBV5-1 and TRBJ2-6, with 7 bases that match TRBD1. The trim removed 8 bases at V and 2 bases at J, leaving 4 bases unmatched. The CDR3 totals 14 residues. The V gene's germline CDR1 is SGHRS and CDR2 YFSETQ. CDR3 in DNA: TGCGCCAGTAGCCAGGGGGCTGGGGCCAACGTCCTGACTTTC. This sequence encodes CASSQGAGANVLTF.

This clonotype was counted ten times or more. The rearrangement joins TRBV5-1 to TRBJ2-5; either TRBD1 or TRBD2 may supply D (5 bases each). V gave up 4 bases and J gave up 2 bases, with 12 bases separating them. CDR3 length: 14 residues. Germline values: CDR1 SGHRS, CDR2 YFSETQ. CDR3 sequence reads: CASSPGPPQETQYF. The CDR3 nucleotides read TGCGCCAGCAGCCCGGGACCCCCACAAGAGACCCAGTACTTC.

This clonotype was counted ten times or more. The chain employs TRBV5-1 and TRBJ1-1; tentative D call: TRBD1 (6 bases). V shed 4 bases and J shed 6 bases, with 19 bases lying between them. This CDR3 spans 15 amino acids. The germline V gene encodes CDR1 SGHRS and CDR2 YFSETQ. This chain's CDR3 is CASSPTAGAASEAFF. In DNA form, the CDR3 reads TGCGCCAGCAGCCCGACCGCAGGGGCCGCTTCTGAAGCTTTCTTT.

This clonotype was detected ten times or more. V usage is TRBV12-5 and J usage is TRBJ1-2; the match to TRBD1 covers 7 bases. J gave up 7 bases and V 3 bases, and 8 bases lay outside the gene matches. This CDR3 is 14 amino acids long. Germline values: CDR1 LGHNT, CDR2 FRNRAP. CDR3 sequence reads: CASGFLRGPGGYTF. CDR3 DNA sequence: TGTGCTAGTGGTTTCCTTAGGGGGCCTGGTGGCTACACCTTC.